The 8 T cell receptor beta chains listed next were all sequenced from one sample in a study of T cells in Graves' hyperthyroidism and ophthalmopathy. RNA transcripts gave rise to amplified TCR beta CDR3 regions. First-round RT-PCR of the TCR CDR3 relied on the HTBI primer set. MiXCR, applied by TCRdb to the multiplex PCR reads, yields one record per CDR3 protein. The table has 450,000 to 650,000 distinct CDR3 sequences, over 15% seen once. The sample consisted of blood. Receptors were obtained from a woman younger than 30 with Graves' ophthalmopathy.

This clonotype has at least ten counts. This chain connects TRBV30 to TRBJ1-1; 7 positions agree with TRBD1. Germline loops: CDR1 GTSNPN, CDR2 SVGIG (reference sequence). The V and J ends lost 3 bases and 8 bases, in that order; junction bases with no gene match: 3. This CDR3 contains 11 residues. CDR3 region: CAWRGDSEAFF. The DNA of the CDR3 is TGTGCCTGGAGGGGGGACAGCGAAGCTTTCTTT.

This clonotype was seen many times. J is TRBJ2-3 and V is TRBV7-2; no definite D call. The germline gives CDR1 SGHTA, CDR2 FQGNSA. The CDR3 runs to 14 residues. V lost 5 bases to trimming and J lost 1 base, with 10 bases between them. The CDR3 nucleotides are TGTGCCAGCAGCCTCAGACCAGGCACAGATACGCAGTATTTT. Amino acids: CASSLRPGTDTQYF.

This clonotype was found many times. The rearrangement uses TRBV28 and TRBJ2-3; the D is unclear. The CDR3 runs to 12 residues. V shed 2 bases and J shed 5 bases, with 5 bases lying between them. CDR1 is MDHEN, CDR2 SYDVKM, per germline. The CDR3 coding sequence is TGTGCCAGCAGTTTAGAAGAAGATACGCAGTATTTT. This translates into CASSLEEDTQYF.

This clonotype was observed a handful of times. This chain joins TRBV24-1 and TRBJ2-1; D may be TRBD1 (5 bases). V gave up 4 bases and J gave up 3 bases, with 9 bases separating them. The CDR3 is 14 amino acids. Per the germline V gene, CDR1 is KGHDR and CDR2 is SFDVKD. CDR3 in amino acids: CATSEEQDYNEQFF. CDR3 coding DNA: TGTGCCACCAGTGAGGAACAGGACTACAATGAGCAGTTCTTC.

In this sample, this clonotype turned up many times. The chain is built from TRBV3-1 and TRBJ1-1; D perhaps matches TRBD1 (6 bases). The CDR3 extends over 13 amino acids. Trimming pared 1 base from V and 6 bases from J, leaving 9 bases between. Per germline, CDR1 LGHDT and CDR2 YNNKEL (reference sequence). CDR3 sequence reads: CASSQVQGPEAFF. The DNA for the CDR3 is TGTGCCAGCAGCCAAGTACAGGGTCCTGAAGCTTTCTTT.

J is TRBJ2-1 and V is TRBV6-2 or TRBV6-3; 13 bases line up with TRBD2. V shed 0 bases, J shed 10 bases, and the junction held 6 bases outside the gene matches. This CDR3 region has 16 residues. The germline V gene encodes CDR1 MNHEY and CDR2 SVGEGT. The CDR3 DNA follows: TGTGCCAGCAGTTACTCCACTAGCGGGGGGGCCGGGGAGCAGTTCTTC. Translation gives CASSYSTSGGAGEQFF.

This clonotype was seen a handful of times. This CDR3 reads CASSPGRDPRTNEKLFF. CDR3 nucleotides: TGTGCCAGTAGTCCCGGACGCGACCCGCGGACTAATGAAAAACTGTTTTTT. The genes are TRBV19 and TRBJ1-4; no definite D call. The germline CDR1 and CDR2 sequences are LNHDA and SQIVND (reference sequence). The CDR3 consists of 17 residues. V lost 5 bases and J 2 bases, leaving 18 bases between the germline ends. Using reference TRBV19 and TRBJ1-4 for the parts outside the CDR3, the full variable domain is DGGITQSPKYLFRKEGQNVTLSCEQNLNHDAMYWYRQDPGQGLRLIYYSQIVNDFQKGDIAEGYSVSREKKESFPLTVTSAQKNPTAFYLCASSPGRDPRTNEKLFFGSGTQLSVL.

V and J are TRBV4-1 and TRBJ2-7; tentatively, D is TRBD2 (6 bases). CDR1 MGHRA and CDR2 YSYEKL come from the germline V gene. Trimming shortened V by 4 bases and J by 3 bases, and 16 bases separated the two germline ends. The CDR3 spans 15 residues. In nucleotides, the CDR3 is TGCGCCAGCAGCCGGGAGCGGGCGCCCGTCTACGAGCAGTACTTC. Protein sequence: CASSRERAPVYEQYF.